This T cell receptor beta chain emerged from a study of T-cell reconstitution after alpha-beta-depleted transplantation in children. This CDR3 contains 14 residues. The ends were cut back, 6 bases at V and 2 bases at J, with 12 bases in the middle. TCRbeta library preparation incorporated unique molecular identifiers. TCRdb reanalysed the PCR reads using MiXCR and keeps one entry per CDR3 protein. The sample comprises around 92,000 distinct CDR3 sequences, 9% to 15% of which are singletons, and approximately 15% rests with the top ten. This clonotype showed up many times. V gene TRBV12-3 or TRBV12-4 combines with J gene TRBJ2-3, with unresolved D. Sequences were derived from PBMCs from the stem cell graft donor, sampled from the stem cell graft. The receptor was derived from a human donor who donated a stem cell graft to a child with inherited bone marrow failure. This chain's CDR3 is CASSRGRSTDTQYF. CDR3 bases: TGTGCCAGCAGCCGAGGACGCTCCACAGATACGCAGTATTTT.